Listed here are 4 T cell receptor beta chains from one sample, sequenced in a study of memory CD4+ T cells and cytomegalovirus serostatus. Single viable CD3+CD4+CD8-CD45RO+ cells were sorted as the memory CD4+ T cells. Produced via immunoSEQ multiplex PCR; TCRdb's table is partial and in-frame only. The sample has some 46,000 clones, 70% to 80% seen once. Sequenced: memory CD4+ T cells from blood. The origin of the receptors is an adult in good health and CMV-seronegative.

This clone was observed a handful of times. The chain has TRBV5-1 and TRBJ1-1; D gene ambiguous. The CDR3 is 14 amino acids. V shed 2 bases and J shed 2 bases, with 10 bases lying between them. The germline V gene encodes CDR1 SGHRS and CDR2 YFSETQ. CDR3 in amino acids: CASSFNKGNTEAFF. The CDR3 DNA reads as TGCGCCAGCAGCTTCAACAAGGGAAACACTGAAGCTTTCTTT.

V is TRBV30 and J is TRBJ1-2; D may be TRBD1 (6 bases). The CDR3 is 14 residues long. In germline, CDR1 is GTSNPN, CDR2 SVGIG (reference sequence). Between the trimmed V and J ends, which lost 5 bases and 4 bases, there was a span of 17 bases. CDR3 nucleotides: TGTGCCTGGGCAGTAGACGGGACAAGCTATGGCTACACCTTC. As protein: CAWAVDGTSYGYTF.

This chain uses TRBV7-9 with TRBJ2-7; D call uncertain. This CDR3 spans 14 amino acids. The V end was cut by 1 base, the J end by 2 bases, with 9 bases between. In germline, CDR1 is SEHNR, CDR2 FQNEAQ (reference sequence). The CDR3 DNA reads TGTGCCAGCAGCTTAGGGAGTAGGGCCTACGAGCAGTACTTC. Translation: CASSLGSRAYEQYF.

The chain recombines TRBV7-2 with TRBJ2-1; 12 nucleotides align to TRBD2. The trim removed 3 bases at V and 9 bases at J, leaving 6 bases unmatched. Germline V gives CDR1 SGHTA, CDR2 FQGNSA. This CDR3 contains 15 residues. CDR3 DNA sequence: TGTGCCAGCAGCTTCACTAGCGGGAGGAGGGGTGAGCAGTTCTTC. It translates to CASSFTSGRRGEQFF.